This T cell receptor (beta chain) was identified during a study of human T cells and chemical hapten exposure. The wider study: Patch testing placed 0.01% DPC on the upper back, with readings at 6 days.

TCRdb processed the RACE reads anew with MiXCR; each CDR3 protein has one entry. The data contain approximately 260,000 distinct CDR3 sequences, 7.5% to 8% of them singletons. This CDR3 contains 15 residues. The germline CDR1 and CDR2 sequences are KGHDR and SFDVKD. Trimming took 5 bases from V and 1 from J, leaving 13 bases between them. Described time point: pre-sensitization, week 0. Treatment denoted: therapeutic diphenylcyclopropenone sensitization with weekly scalp DPC. The V call is TRBV24-1, the J call TRBJ1-1, with D possibly being TRBD1 (6 bases). Specimen: whole blood, collected in connection with sensitization to the hapten diphenylcyclopropenone (DPC). The clonotype was recovered from a man younger than 30 with alopecia areata. Some clones in this sample may be carry-over from other donors' samples. In DNA form, the CDR3 reads TGTGCCACCAGTGCCGGGGGCAGGAGGAACACTGAAGCTTTCTTT. This translates into CATSAGGRRNTEAFF.